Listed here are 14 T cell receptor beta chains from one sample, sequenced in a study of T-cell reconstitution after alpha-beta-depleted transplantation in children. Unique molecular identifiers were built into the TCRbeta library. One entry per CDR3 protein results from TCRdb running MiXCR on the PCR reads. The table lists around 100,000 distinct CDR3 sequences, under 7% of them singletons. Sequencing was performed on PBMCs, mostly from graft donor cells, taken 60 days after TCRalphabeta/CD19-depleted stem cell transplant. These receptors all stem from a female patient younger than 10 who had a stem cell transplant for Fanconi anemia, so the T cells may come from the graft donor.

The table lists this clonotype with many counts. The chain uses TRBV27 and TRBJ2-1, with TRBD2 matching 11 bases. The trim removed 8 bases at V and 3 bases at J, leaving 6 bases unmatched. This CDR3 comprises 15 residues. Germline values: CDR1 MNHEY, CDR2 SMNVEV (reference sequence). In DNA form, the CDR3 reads TGTGCCAGCGGCCGACTAGCGGGAAGCTACAATGAGCAGTTCTTC. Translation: CASGRLAGSYNEQFF.

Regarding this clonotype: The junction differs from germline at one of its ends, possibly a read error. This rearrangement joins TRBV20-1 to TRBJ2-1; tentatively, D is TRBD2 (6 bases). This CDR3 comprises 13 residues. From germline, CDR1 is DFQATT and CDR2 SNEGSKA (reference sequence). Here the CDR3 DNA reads TGCAGTGTCGGCGGGGCTGGCTACCATGACCAGTTCTTC. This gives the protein CSVGGAGYHDQFF.

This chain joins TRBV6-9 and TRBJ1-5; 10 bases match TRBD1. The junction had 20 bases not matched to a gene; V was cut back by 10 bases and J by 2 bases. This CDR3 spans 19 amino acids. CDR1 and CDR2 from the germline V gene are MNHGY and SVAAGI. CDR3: CAICYTDRGPGEGNQPQHF. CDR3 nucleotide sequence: TGTGCCATCTGTTATACTGACAGGGGGCCCGGAGAAGGCAATCAGCCCCAGCATTTT.

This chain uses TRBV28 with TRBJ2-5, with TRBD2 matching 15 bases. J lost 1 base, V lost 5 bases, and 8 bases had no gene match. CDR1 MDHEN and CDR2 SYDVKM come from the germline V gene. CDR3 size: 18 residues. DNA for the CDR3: TGTGCCAGCAGTGGAAATGGACTAGCGGGGGGGATCCAAGAGACCCAGTACTTC. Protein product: CASSGNGLAGGIQETQYF.

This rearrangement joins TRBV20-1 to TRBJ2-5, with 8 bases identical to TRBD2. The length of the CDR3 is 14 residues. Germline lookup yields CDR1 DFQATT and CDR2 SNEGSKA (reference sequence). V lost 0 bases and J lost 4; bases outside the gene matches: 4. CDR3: CSARDSGTSETQYF. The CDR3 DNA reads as TGCAGTGCTAGAGATAGCGGGACGTCAGAGACCCAGTACTTC.

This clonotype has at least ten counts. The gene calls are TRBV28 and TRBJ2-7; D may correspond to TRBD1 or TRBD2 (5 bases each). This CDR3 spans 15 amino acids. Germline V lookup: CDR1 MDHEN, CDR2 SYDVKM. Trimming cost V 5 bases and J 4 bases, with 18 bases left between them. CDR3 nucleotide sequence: TGTGCCAGCAGTATTCTGACCGGGACGGATTACGAGCAGTACTTC. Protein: CASSILTGTDYEQYF. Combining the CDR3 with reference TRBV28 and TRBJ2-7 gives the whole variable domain DVKVTQSSRYLVKRTGEKVFLECVQDMDHENMFWYRQDPGLGLRLIYFSYDVKMKEKGDIPEGYSVSREKKERFSLILESASTNQTSMYLCASSILTGTDYEQYFGPGTRLTVT.

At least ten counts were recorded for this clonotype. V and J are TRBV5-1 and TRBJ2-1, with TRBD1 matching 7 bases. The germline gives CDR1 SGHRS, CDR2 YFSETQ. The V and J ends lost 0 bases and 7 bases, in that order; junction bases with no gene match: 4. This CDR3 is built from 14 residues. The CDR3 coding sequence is TGCGCCAGCAGCTTGGCCCCAGGGGGAAATGAGCAGTTCTTC. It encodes CASSLAPGGNEQFF.

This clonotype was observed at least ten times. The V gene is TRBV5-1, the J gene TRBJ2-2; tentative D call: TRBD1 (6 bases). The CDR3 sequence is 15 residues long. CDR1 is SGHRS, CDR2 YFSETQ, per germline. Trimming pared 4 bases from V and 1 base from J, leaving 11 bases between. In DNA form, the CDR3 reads TGCGCCAGCAGCAACCCGGGACAGAACACCGGGGAGCTGTTTTTT. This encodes CASSNPGQNTGELFF.

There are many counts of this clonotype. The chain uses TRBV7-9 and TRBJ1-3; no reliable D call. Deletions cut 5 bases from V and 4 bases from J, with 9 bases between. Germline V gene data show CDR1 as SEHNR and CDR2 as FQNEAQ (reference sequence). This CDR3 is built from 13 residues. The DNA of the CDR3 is TGTGCCAGCAGCCTAGGGCGAGGAAACACCATATATTTT. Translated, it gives CASSLGRGNTIYF.

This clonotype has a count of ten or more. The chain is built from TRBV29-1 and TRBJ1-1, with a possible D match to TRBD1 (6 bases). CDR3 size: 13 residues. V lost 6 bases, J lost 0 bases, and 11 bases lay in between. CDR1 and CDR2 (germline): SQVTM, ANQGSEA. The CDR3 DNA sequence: TGCAGCGTCGCCGGACAGATGAACACTGAAGCTTTCTTT. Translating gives CSVAGQMNTEAFF.

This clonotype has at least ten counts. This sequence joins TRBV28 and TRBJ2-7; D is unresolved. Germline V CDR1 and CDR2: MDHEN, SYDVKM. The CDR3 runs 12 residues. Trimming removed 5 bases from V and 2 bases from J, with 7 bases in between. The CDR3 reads CASSPTPYEQYF. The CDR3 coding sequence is TGTGCCAGCAGTCCTACCCCCTACGAGCAGTACTTC.

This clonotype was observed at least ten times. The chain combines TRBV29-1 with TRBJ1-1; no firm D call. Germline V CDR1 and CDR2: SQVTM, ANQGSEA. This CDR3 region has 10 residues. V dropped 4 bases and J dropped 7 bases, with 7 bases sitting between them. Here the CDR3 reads CSVGSIEAFF. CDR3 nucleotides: TGCAGCGTTGGTTCAATTGAAGCTTTCTTT. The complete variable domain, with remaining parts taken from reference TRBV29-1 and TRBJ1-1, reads SAVISQKPSRDICQRGTSLTIQCQVDSQVTMMFWYRQQPGQSLTLIATANQGSEATYESGFVIDKFPISRPNLTFSTLTVSNMSPEDSSIYLCSVGSIEAFFGQGTRLTVV.

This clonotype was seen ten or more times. CDR3 nucleotide sequence: TGTGCCACCAGTGACCCCAAGGGACAGGGAGCAGATACGCAGTATTTT. This encodes CATSDPKGQGADTQYF. The chain has TRBV24-1 and TRBJ2-3; 9 bases fit TRBD1. The CDR3 spans 16 residues. V dropped 4 bases and J dropped 4; count of bases not matched to a gene: 8. Germline CDR1 is KGHDR and CDR2 is SFDVKD.

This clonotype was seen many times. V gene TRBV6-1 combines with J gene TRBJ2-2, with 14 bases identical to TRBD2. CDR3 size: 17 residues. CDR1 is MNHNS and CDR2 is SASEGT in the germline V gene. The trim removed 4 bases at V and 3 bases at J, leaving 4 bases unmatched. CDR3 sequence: CASSAGTSGSHTGELFF. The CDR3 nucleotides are TGTGCCAGCAGTGCCGGGACTAGCGGGAGTCACACCGGGGAGCTGTTTTTT.